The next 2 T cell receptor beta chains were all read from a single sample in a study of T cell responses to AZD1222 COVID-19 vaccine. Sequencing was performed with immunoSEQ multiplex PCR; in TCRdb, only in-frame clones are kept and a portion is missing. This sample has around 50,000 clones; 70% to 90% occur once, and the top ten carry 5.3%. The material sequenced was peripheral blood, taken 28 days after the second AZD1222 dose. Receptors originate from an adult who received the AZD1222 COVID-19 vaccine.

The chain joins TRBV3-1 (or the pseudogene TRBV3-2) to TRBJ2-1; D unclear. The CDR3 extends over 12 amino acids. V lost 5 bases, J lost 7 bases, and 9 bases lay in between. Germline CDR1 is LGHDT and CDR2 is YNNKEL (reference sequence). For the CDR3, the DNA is TGTGCCAGCAGCTCACAGAGAAATGAGCAGTTCTTC. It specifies CASSSQRNEQFF.

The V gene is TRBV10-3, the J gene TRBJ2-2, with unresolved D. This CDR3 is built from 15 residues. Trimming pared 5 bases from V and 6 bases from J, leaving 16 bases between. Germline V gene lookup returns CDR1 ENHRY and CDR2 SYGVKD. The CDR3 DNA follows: TGTGCCATCAGTTCGGACGAGCACGACGCCGGGGAGCTGTTTTTT. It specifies CAISSDEHDAGELFF.